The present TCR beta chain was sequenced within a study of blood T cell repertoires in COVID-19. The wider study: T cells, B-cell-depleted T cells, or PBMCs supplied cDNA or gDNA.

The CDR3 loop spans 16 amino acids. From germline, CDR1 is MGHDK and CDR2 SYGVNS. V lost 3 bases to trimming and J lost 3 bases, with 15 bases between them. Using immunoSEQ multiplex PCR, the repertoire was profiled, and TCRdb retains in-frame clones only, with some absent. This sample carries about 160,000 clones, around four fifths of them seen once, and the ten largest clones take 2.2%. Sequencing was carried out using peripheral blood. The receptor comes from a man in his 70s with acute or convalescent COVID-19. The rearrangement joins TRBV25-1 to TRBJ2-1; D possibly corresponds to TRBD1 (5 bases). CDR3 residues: CASSDLTGAYYNEQFF. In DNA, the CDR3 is TGTGCCAGCAGTGATCTAACAGGCGCCTACTACAATGAGCAGTTCTTC.